These 18 T cell receptor beta chains were all obtained from the same sample, sequenced in a study of blood T cell repertoires in COVID-19. Sequencing was performed with immunoSEQ multiplex PCR; in TCRdb, only in-frame clones are kept and a portion is missing. The data contain approximately 68,000 clones, around 86% of them singletons. The sample was peripheral blood. Source of these receptors: a woman in her sixties or seventies with acute or convalescent COVID-19.

This sequence joins TRBV6-6 and TRBJ2-7; 7 bases fit TRBD1. CDR3 length equals 12 residues. Looked up from germline, CDR1 is MNHNY and CDR2 is SVGAGI (reference sequence). V trimming: 6 bases; J trimming: 7 bases; junction bases outside the gene matches: 6. The CDR3 sequence: CASSGTVREQYF. DNA of the CDR3: TGTGCCAGCAGCGGGACAGTAAGAGAGCAGTACTTC.

J is TRBJ2-1 and V is TRBV4-2; 7 bases align to TRBD2. Losses at the gene ends were 1 base for V and 3 bases for J; bases not matched to a gene: 6. Germline CDR1 LGHNA, CDR2 YNFKEQ. The CDR3 contains 16 residues. CDR3 sequence: CASSQATGTIYNEQFF. CDR3 in DNA: TGTGCCAGCAGCCAAGCCACCGGGACTATCTACAATGAGCAGTTCTTC.

The rearrangement uses TRBV29-1 and TRBJ2-3, with a weak D call TRBD2 (6 bases). CDR3 size: 14 residues. Germline CDR1 reads SQVTM; CDR2 reads ANQGSEA. V was shortened by 0 bases and J by 1 base, with 8 bases between the two germline ends. The chain's CDR3 is CSVEEGGGTDTQYF. CDR3 DNA sequence: TGCAGCGTTGAAGAGGGGGGAGGCACAGATACGCAGTATTTT.

The rearrangement uses TRBV6-5 and TRBJ2-7, with TRBD1 matching 8 bases. The CDR3 extends over 13 amino acids. Germline V gene data show CDR1 as MNHEY and CDR2 as SVGAGI. V trimming: 6 bases; J trimming: 2 bases; junction bases outside the gene matches: 3. CDR3 bases: TGTGCCAGCAGCCGGGACAGGCCCTACGAGCAGTACTTC. Translation: CASSRDRPYEQYF.

This chain joins TRBV7-2 and TRBJ2-4; 7 bases fit TRBD2. Germline values: CDR1 SGHTA, CDR2 FQGNSA. This CDR3 contains 15 residues. Trimming at V came to 5 bases and at J to 1 base, leaving 5 bases not matched to a gene. CDR3 in amino acids: CASSLTSVAKNIQYF. CDR3 in DNA: TGTGCCAGCAGCCTCACTAGCGTTGCCAAAAACATTCAGTACTTC. The complete variable domain, with remaining parts taken from reference TRBV7-2 and TRBJ2-4, reads GAGVSQSPSNKVTEKGKDVELRCDPISGHTALYWYRQSLGQGLEFLIYFQGNSAPDKSGLPSDRFSAERTGGSVSTLTIQRTQQEDSAVYLCASSLTSVAKNIQYFGAGTRLSVL.

This chain joins TRBV2 and TRBJ2-3, with TRBD2 matching 9 bases. Germline values: CDR1 SNHLY, CDR2 FYNNEI. The trim removed 4 bases at V and 2 bases at J, leaving 4 bases unmatched. This CDR3 region has 15 residues. The CDR3 loop is CASSVASGATDTQYF. DNA for the CDR3: TGTGCCAGCAGTGTGGCTAGCGGGGCCACAGATACGCAGTATTTT.

The chain links TRBV7-6 to TRBJ1-1; D not resolved. Trimming took 5 bases from V and 5 from J, leaving 18 bases between them. The CDR3 runs 15 residues. Looked up from germline, CDR1 is SGHVS and CDR2 is FNYEAQ. CDR3 bases: TGTGCCAGCAGCCCAGCATCGGGAGGTGGGACTGAAGCTTTCTTT. This encodes CASSPASGGGTEAFF.

J is TRBJ2-3 and V is TRBV9; perhaps TRBD2 as D (6 bases). Germline V CDR1 and CDR2: SGDLS, YYNGEE. Between the trimmed V and J ends, which lost 8 bases and 1 base, there was a span of 17 bases. This CDR3 has 15 residues. CDR3: CASRLRERGTDTQYF. The CDR3 coding sequence is TGTGCCAGTAGATTACGGGAGAGGGGCACAGATACGCAGTATTTT.

This clone was seen a handful of times. The rearrangement uses TRBV3-1 (or the pseudogene TRBV3-2) and TRBJ2-3; maybe TRBD1 (5 bases). The germline CDR1 and CDR2 sequences are LGHDT and YNNKEL (reference sequence). The CDR3 is 15 residues long. V dropped 0 bases and J dropped 8 bases, with 15 bases sitting between them. The CDR3: CASSQDVSLRGTQYF. The CDR3, as DNA: TGTGCCAGCAGCCAAGATGTCTCTCTTAGGGGTACGCAGTATTTT.

This rearrangement joins TRBV3-1 (or the pseudogene TRBV3-2) to TRBJ1-1; the match to TRBD1 covers 7 bases. Germline V gene lookup returns CDR1 LGHDT and CDR2 YNNKEL (reference sequence). V shed 1 base, J shed 2 bases, and the junction held 10 bases outside the gene matches. The CDR3 is made up of 17 amino acids. The CDR3 coding sequence is TGTGCCAGCAGCCAAGTAGCCCTACAGGGGCTAAACACTGAAGCTTTCTTT. Residues: CASSQVALQGLNTEAFF.

The rearrangement uses TRBV27 and TRBJ1-2, with D possibly being TRBD1 (5 bases). The CDR3 extends over 18 amino acids. Trimming shortened V by 5 bases and J by 7 bases, and 29 bases separated the two germline ends. The germline V gene encodes CDR1 MNHEY and CDR2 SMNVEV (reference sequence). The CDR3 loop reads CASSHRLEVGAFTGGYTF. CDR3 coding DNA: TGTGCCAGCAGTCACCGACTGGAAGTAGGGGCCTTTACCGGTGGCTACACCTTC.

This clone was seen a few times. This sequence joins TRBV19 and TRBJ1-1; D is ambiguous. In germline, CDR1 is LNHDA, CDR2 SQIVND (reference sequence). There are 14 residues in the CDR3. V shed 7 bases and J shed 11 bases, with 23 bases lying between them. Written as DNA, the CDR3 is TGTGCCAGTACCACGGGGATGGTAAGGGTCCGGGCTTTCTTT. As protein: CASTTGMVRVRAFF.

The chain employs TRBV10-3 and TRBJ1-1; 11 nucleotides align to TRBD1. The CDR3 runs to 13 residues. From germline, CDR1 is ENHRY and CDR2 SYGVKD. The V gene end was trimmed by 6 bases and the J gene end by 5 bases; junction bases not matched to a gene: 2. The DNA for the CDR3 is TGTGCCATCAGCGGGACAGGGGGAACTGAAGCTTTCTTT. It codes for CAISGTGGTEAFF.

The gene calls are TRBV24-1 and TRBJ2-1, with D maybe TRBD2 (5 bases). V lost 4 bases to trimming and J lost 10 bases, with 16 bases between them. There are 14 residues in the CDR3. From germline, CDR1 is KGHDR and CDR2 SFDVKD. CDR3 sequence: CATSEGGPPREQFF. The CDR3 DNA is TGTGCCACCAGTGAAGGCGGGCCACCTCGGGAGCAGTTCTTC.

This clone is a singleton in its sample. The chain uses TRBV19 and TRBJ2-3, with TRBD1 identical over 10 bases. The CDR3 consists of 16 residues. After removal of 4 bases from V and 0 bases from J, the junction contained 4 bases not matched to a gene. The germline V gene encodes CDR1 LNHDA and CDR2 SQIVND (reference sequence). The CDR3 nucleotides are TGTGCCAGTAGTACCAGACAGGGGGCGAGCACAGATACGCAGTATTTT. Protein sequence: CASSTRQGASTDTQYF.

This clone has more than one count but fewer than ten. V gene TRBV19 combines with J gene TRBJ1-2; D gene unclear. With 5 bases removed from V and 0 bases from J, the gap between germline ends came to 7 bases. This CDR3 has 13 amino acids. CDR1 is LNHDA and CDR2 is SQIVND in the germline V gene (reference sequence). The CDR3 DNA sequence: TGTGCCAGTAGTCGCCGGGCTAACTATGGCTACACCTTC. Its translation: CASSRRANYGYTF.

This chain uses TRBV5-4 with TRBJ2-2, with 8 positions matching TRBD2. The CDR3 consists of 15 residues. Trimming removed 6 bases from V and 3 bases from J; junction bases left unmatched: 7. Germline CDR1 SGHNT, CDR2 YYREEE (reference sequence). CDR3 protein: CASTLGGADTGELFF. The CDR3 DNA is TGTGCCAGCACGCTCGGGGGGGCCGACACCGGGGAGCTGTTTTTT. The entire variable domain, with the rest obtained from reference TRBV5-4 and TRBJ2-2, is as follows: ETGVTQSPTHLIKTRGQQVTLRCSSQSGHNTVSWYQQALGQGPQFIFQYYREEENGRGNFPPRFSGLQFPNYSSELNVNALELDDSALYLCASTLGGADTGELFFGEGSRLTVL.

The chain recombines TRBV28 with TRBJ2-5; TRBD1 matches 9 bases. The germline V gene has CDR1 MDHEN and CDR2 SYDVKM. The ends lost 4 bases at V and 4 bases at J; junction bases unmatched: 4. The CDR3 sequence is 14 residues long. DNA of the CDR3: TGTGCCAGCAGTTCCGGACAGGGGAGAGAGACCCAGTACTTC. This translates into CASSSGQGRETQYF.